Listed below are T cell receptor beta chains from one sample, sequenced in a study of T-cell reconstitution after alpha-beta-depleted transplantation in children. In TCRdb, the PCR reads were re-called with MiXCR into one record per CDR3 protein. The sample carries 780,000 or so distinct CDR3 sequences, 15% to 20% recorded once. Specimen: PBMCs, mostly from graft donor cells, collected 360 days after TCRalphabeta/CD19-depleted stem cell transplant. These receptor sequences come from a male patient aged 5 to 17 who had a stem cell transplant for acute lymphoblastic leukemia, so the T cells may come from the graft donor. The CDR3 runs from the conserved cysteine through the conserved F or W. Each record gives: D gene, J gene, clone size, CDR3 length, V gene, CDR3 protein, CDR3 DNA. The D gene is left open where the match is weak. Size is stated for part of the rows, as once, few or many counts, or as a class when the clone is expanded.

TRBD2	TRBJ2-3	.	17	TRBV29-1	CSVESSPSGSSTDTQYF	TGCAGCGTTGAAAGCTCGCCTAGCGGGAGTAGCACAGATACGCAGTATTTT
.	TRBJ2-7	few	13	TRBV29-1	CSVEGPSGYEQYF	TGCAGCGTTGAAGGTCCGTCCGGATACGAGCAGTACTTC
.	TRBJ1-1	.	16	TRBV12-3/TRBV12-4	CASSLRGGSRNTEAFF	TGTGCCAGCAGTTTAAGGGGGGGTTCAAGGAACACTGAAGCTTTCTTT
TRBD2	TRBJ2-1	many	14	TRBV12-3/TRBV12-4	CASRAGGPYNEQFF	TGTGCCAGCAGAGCGGGGGGACCGTACAATGAGCAGTTCTTC
TRBD2	TRBJ2-1	many	19	TRBV11-2	CASSLGPAGGPLSYNEQFF	TGTGCCAGCAGCTTAGGACCAGCGGGAGGGCCACTCTCATACAATGAGCAGTTCTTC
TRBD1	TRBJ2-5	.	16	TRBV12-3/TRBV12-4	CASSLLTGKQGETQYF	TGTGCCAGCAGTCTCCTGACAGGGAAACAGGGAGAGACCCAGTACTTC
.	TRBJ2-1	.	13	TRBV5-1	CASGAGGMNEQFF	TGCGCTTCAGGGGCCGGGGGTATGAATGAGCAGTTCTTC
TRBD1	TRBJ1-1	.	15	TRBV4-1	CASSQDRGQVAEAFF	TGCGCCAGCAGCCAGGACAGGGGGCAAGTAGCTGAAGCTTTCTTT
TRBD1	TRBJ1-4	.	15	TRBV12-3/TRBV12-4	CASSLTETGTEKLFF	TGTGCCAGCAGCTTGACCGAGACAGGGACTGAAAAACTGTTTTTT
.	TRBJ2-3	few	14	TRBV12-3/TRBV12-4	CASRRWGKGDTQYF	TGTGCCAGCAGGAGGTGGGGAAAGGGAGATACGCAGTATTTT
.	TRBJ2-1	many	14	TRBV5-8	CASSLGLGTDEQFF	TGTGCCAGCAGCTTGGGACTGGGAACGGATGAGCAGTTCTTC
.	TRBJ2-1	.	14	TRBV27	CASSLVIATNEQFF	TGTGCCAGCAGTTTAGTAATAGCGACCAATGAGCAGTTCTTC
TRBD2	TRBJ2-5	.	18	TRBV3-1	CASSQDELAGAGEETQYF	TGTGCCAGCAGCCAAGATGAACTAGCGGGAGCGGGTGAAGAGACCCAGTACTTC
TRBD1	TRBJ2-7	.	12	TRBV20-1	CSAGQGVYEQYF	TGCAGTGCTGGACAGGGGGTGTACGAGCAGTACTTC
TRBD2	TRBJ2-1	many	16	TRBV5-1	CASSMTSGSSYNEQFF	TGCGCCAGCAGCATGACTAGCGGGAGCTCCTACAATGAGCAGTTCTTC
TRBD1	TRBJ1-2	.	15	TRBV12-3/TRBV12-4	CASSLDRGRIYGYTF	TGTGCCAGCAGTTTGGACAGGGGTAGAATATATGGCTACACCTTC
.	TRBJ2-7	.	17	TRBV6-5	CASSLLAGTWSSYEQYF	TGTGCCAGCAGTTTGCTTGCCGGGACTTGGAGCTCCTACGAGCAGTACTTC